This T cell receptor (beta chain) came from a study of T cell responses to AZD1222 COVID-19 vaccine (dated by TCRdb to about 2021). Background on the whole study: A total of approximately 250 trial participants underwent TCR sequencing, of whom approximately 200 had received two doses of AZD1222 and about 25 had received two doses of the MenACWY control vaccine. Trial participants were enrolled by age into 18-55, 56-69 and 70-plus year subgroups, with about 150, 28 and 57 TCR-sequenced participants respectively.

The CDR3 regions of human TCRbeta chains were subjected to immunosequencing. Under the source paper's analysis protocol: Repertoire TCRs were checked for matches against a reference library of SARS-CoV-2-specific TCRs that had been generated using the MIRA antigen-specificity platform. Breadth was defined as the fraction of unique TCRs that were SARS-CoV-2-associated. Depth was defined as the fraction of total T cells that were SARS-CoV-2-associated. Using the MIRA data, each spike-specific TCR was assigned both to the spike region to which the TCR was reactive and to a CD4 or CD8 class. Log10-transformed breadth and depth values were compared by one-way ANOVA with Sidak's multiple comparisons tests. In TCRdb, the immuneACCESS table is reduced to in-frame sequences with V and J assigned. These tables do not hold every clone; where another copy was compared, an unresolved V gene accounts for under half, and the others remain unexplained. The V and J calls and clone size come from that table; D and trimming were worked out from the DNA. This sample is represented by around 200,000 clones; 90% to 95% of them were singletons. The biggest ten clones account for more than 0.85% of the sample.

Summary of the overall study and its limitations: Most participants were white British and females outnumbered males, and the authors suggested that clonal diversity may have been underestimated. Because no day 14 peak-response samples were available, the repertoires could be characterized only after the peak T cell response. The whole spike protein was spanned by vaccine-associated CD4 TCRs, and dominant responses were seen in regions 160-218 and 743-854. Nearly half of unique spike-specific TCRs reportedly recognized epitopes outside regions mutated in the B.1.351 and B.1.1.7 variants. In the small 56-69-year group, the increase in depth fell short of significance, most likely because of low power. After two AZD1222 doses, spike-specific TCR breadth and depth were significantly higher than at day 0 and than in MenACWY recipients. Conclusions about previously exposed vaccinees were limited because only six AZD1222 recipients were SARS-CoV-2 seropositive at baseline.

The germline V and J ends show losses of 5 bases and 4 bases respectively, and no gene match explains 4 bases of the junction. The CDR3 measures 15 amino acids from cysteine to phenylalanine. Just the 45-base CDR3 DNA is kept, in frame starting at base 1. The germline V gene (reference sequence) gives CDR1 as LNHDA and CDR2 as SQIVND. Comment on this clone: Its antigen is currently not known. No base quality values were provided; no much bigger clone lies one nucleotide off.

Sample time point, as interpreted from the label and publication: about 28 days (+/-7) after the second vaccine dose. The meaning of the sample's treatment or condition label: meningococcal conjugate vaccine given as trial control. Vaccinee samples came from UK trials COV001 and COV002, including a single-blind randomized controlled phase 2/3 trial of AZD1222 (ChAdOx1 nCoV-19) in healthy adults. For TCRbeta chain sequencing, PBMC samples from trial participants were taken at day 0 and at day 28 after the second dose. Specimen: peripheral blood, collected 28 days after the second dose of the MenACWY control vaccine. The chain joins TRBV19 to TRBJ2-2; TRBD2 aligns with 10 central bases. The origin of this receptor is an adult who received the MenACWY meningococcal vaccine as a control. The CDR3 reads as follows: CASSPSGGPTGELFF. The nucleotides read TGTGCCAGTAGTCCTAGCGGGGGACCCACCGGGGAGCTGTTTTTT.